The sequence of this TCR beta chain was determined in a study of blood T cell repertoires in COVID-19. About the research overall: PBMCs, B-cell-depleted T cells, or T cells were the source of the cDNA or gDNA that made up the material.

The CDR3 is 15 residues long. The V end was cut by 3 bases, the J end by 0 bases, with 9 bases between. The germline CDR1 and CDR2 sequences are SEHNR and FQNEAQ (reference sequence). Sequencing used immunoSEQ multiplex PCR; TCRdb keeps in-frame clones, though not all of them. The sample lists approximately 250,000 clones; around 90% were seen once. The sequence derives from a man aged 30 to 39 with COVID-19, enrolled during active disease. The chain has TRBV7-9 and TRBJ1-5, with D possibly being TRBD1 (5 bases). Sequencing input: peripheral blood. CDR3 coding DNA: TGTGCCAGCAGCTTGGGGGGTCGTAGCAATCAGCCCCAGCATTTT. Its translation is CASSLGGRSNQPQHF.